One and the same sample provided the 28 T cell receptor beta chains below, sequenced in a study of T cell responses to AZD1222 COVID-19 vaccine. Measured with immunoSEQ multiplex PCR; TCRdb has only the in-frame clones, and not every one. The table includes roughly 85,000 clones, roughly 88% detected once. Sequenced material: peripheral blood, taken on day 0 of MenACWY control vaccination. The receptors originated from an adult in good health.

CDR3 sequence (DNA): TGTGCCAGTACGGCCGGACAGGGCTTAATGGGCAATCAGCCCCAGCATTTT. The encoded protein is CASTAGQGLMGNQPQHF. The chain links TRBV19 to TRBJ1-5, with 8 bases lining up with TRBD1. The CDR3 is 17 residues long. Germline V gene lookup returns CDR1 LNHDA and CDR2 SQIVND (reference sequence). J gave up 2 bases and V 7 bases, and 13 bases lay outside the gene matches.

This rearrangement joins TRBV7-2 to TRBJ1-3; D is unresolved. The CDR3 is 16 amino acids. Germline assignment: CDR1 SGHTA and CDR2 FQGNSA. The V end lost 1 base, the J end lost 3 bases, and 13 bases lay between the germline ends. CDR3 sequence (DNA): TGTGCCAGCAGCTTAGGGCCTGGAGGCCGTGGAAACACCATATATTTT. Its translation is CASSLGPGGRGNTIYF.

This clone is a singleton in its sample. The rearrangement uses TRBV5-1 and TRBJ1-1, with D perhaps TRBD1 (5 bases). V lost 1 base to trimming and J lost 2 bases, with 15 bases between them. Germline V gene data show CDR1 as SGHRS and CDR2 as YFSETQ. CDR3 length equals 16 residues. The CDR3 coding sequence is TGCGCCAGCAGCTTGAGTTGGGGCGAATATAACACTGAAGCTTTCTTT. It yields the protein CASSLSWGEYNTEAFF.

The V gene is TRBV2, the J gene TRBJ1-5; D uncertain. The CDR3 length is 14 residues. Germline V gene lookup returns CDR1 SNHLY and CDR2 FYNNEI. Trimming stripped 2 bases from V and 6 bases from J, with 11 bases between. CDR3 residues: CASSEFGPGQPQHF. CDR3 nucleotide sequence: TGTGCCAGCAGTGAATTCGGGCCGGGTCAGCCCCAGCATTTT.

This clone has only one observation. Here the CDR3 DNA reads TGTGCCAGCAGCGAGGTACTACGATACCAAGAGACCCAGTACTTC. Translation gives CASSEVLRYQETQYF. J is TRBJ2-5 and V is TRBV7-9, with D unresolved. Germline CDR1 and CDR2: SEHNR and FQNEAQ (reference sequence). This CDR3 is built from 15 residues. Trimming stripped 5 bases from V and 0 bases from J, with 13 bases between. The entire variable domain, with the rest obtained from reference TRBV7-9 and TRBJ2-5, is as follows: DTGVSQNPRHKITKRGQNVTFRCDPISEHNRLYWYRQTLGQGPEFLTYFQNEAQLEKSRLLSDRFSAERPKGSFSTLEIQRTEQGDSAMYLCASSEVLRYQETQYFGPGTRLLVL.

This chain uses TRBV4-3 with TRBJ1-3; a weak D match, TRBD1 (6 bases). The CDR3 is 16 residues long. Germline CDR1 is LGHNA and CDR2 is YSLEER. The V gene lost 0 bases and the J gene lost 3 bases, with 12 bases spanning the gap. CDR3 protein: CASSQDSDRNGNTIYF. The CDR3 DNA sequence: TGCGCCAGCAGCCAAGATAGTGACAGGAATGGAAACACCATATATTTT.

The chain is built from TRBV18 and TRBJ2-1, with 7 bases aligning to TRBD1. CDR3 length: 17 amino acids. The germline V gene has CDR1 KGHSH and CDR2 LQKENI. V lost 2 bases, J lost 0 bases, and 7 bases stayed unmatched. CDR3: CASSPMTGSHSYNEQFF. In DNA form, the CDR3 reads TGTGCCAGCTCACCAATGACAGGGTCCCACTCCTACAATGAGCAGTTCTTC.

This clone was recorded only once. This chain joins TRBV5-1 and TRBJ2-1; the D is unclear. This CDR3 is 12 amino acids long. The germline gives CDR1 SGHRS, CDR2 YFSETQ. V lost 4 bases, J lost 9 bases, and 11 bases lay in between. Here the CDR3 reads CASSPGVGEQFF. The CDR3 region has the DNA TGCGCCAGCAGCCCTGGGGTAGGTGAGCAGTTCTTC.

In this sample, this clone turned up a few times. V is TRBV6-5 and J is TRBJ1-2; 7 nucleotides align to TRBD1. Losses at the gene ends were 4 bases for V and 4 bases for J; bases not matched to a gene: 12. Germline V gene sequence: CDR1 MNHEY, CDR2 SVGAGI. The CDR3 consists of 16 residues. The CDR3 nucleotides read TGTGCCAGCAGTTCGTCTCCGGGACAGTTCTCCTATGGCTACACCTTC. It is translated as CASSSSPGQFSYGYTF.

In DNA form, the CDR3 reads TGTGCCAGCAGTTCCCCGGGACATCTCTATGGCTACACCTTC. This sequence encodes CASSSPGHLYGYTF. The chain joins TRBV28 to TRBJ1-2, with D maybe TRBD1 (6 bases). The germline V and J ends were trimmed by 4 bases and 4 bases, with 13 bases remaining between them. There are 14 residues in the CDR3. Germline CDR1 is MDHEN and CDR2 is SYDVKM.

With respect to this clone: Sequence at one end of the junction differs from germline and may be a read error. The chain is built from TRBV7-7 and TRBJ2-1; D gene uncertain. CDR1 and CDR2 (germline): SSHAT, FNYEAQ (reference sequence). This CDR3 has 14 amino acids. CDR3 DNA sequence: TGTGCTAGCAGCGTCGACTCGTCCTACAATGAGCAGTTCTTC. Translation: CASSVDSSYNEQFF.

This chain links TRBV14 with TRBJ2-5; D possibly uses TRBD1 or TRBD2 (6 bases each). Germline CDR1 and CDR2: SGHDN and FVKESK. Trimming took off 5 bases at V and 7 bases at J, with 20 bases between the two ends. This CDR3 comprises 15 residues. The CDR3 region is CASSFVGGPSGTQYF. The CDR3 DNA is TGTGCCAGCAGCTTCGTTGGGGGGCCGTCCGGGACCCAGTACTTC.

V gene TRBV18 combines with J gene TRBJ2-5; 8 bases match TRBD2. Germline-derived CDR1 and CDR2 are KGHSH and LQKENI. V was pared by 2 bases and J by 7 bases, with 12 bases of the junction left unmatched. The CDR3 totals 16 residues. DNA of the CDR3: TGTGCCAGCTCACCAAATGAGAGCGGGGGACGAGGGACCCAGTACTTC. Its protein is CASSPNESGGRGTQYF.

The chain has TRBV4-2 and TRBJ2-1, with D perhaps matching TRBD1 or TRBD2 (5 bases each). This CDR3 comprises 18 residues. Germline lookup yields CDR1 LGHNA and CDR2 YNFKEQ. V lost 0 bases and J lost 0, with 15 bases in between. The CDR3, as DNA: TGTGCCAGCAGCCAAGAATCGAGGGGCTGGGGCTCCTACAATGAGCAGTTCTTC. It translates to CASSQESRGWGSYNEQFF.

The V and J genes are TRBV5-4 and TRBJ1-5, with a possible D match to TRBD1 (5 bases). CDR1 and CDR2 (germline): SGHNT, YYREEE (reference sequence). The CDR3 is made up of 13 amino acids. V dropped 4 bases and J dropped 6 bases, with 11 bases sitting between them. The CDR3 DNA is TGTGCCAGCAGCCGGGGGGTAGGTCAGCCCCAGCATTTT. Its protein product is CASSRGVGQPQHF. Supplemented by reference TRBV5-4 and TRBJ1-5, the full variable domain reads ETGVTQSPTHLIKTRGQQVTLRCSSQSGHNTVSWYQQALGQGPQFIFQYYREEENGRGNFPPRFSGLQFPNYSSELNVNALELDDSALYLCASSRGVGQPQHFGDGTRLSIL.

This chain connects TRBV20-1 to TRBJ2-7; 7 bases match TRBD1. Germline CDR1 is DFQATT and CDR2 is SNEGSKA (reference sequence). The length of the CDR3 is 13 residues. V shed 3 bases, J shed 6 bases, and the junction held 8 bases outside the gene matches. The CDR3 protein is CSASALTGFEQYF. In DNA form, the CDR3 reads TGCAGTGCTAGTGCGCTGACAGGGTTCGAGCAGTACTTC.

The rearrangement joins TRBV11-2 to TRBJ1-2; D unresolved. The CDR3 covers 15 residues. Germline V gene lookup returns CDR1 SGHAT and CDR2 FQNNGV. The V end lost 1 base, the J end lost 1 base, and 10 bases lay between the germline ends. The CDR3 is CASSLGLSVNYGYTF. The CDR3 nucleotides are TGTGCCAGCAGCTTAGGGCTGAGCGTTAACTATGGCTACACCTTC.

This sequence joins TRBV2 and TRBJ1-1; D is perhaps TRBD1 (6 bases). V lost 6 bases and J lost 4, with 12 bases in between. There are 13 residues in the CDR3. From germline, CDR1 is SNHLY and CDR2 FYNNEI. CDR3 in DNA: TGTGCCAGCAGGGCAGGGGTAGGCACTGAAGCTTTCTTT. Residues: CASRAGVGTEAFF.

V and J are TRBV7-3 and TRBJ1-2; possible D gene TRBD1, 5 bases. The ends were cut back, 4 bases at V and 4 bases at J, with 10 bases in the middle. The CDR3 extends over 13 amino acids. Germline V gene lookup returns CDR1 SGHTA and CDR2 FQGTGA. The CDR3 loop is CASSYGTSYGYTF. In nucleotides, the CDR3 is TGTGCCAGCAGCTATGGGACTTCCTATGGCTACACCTTC. The full variable domain, with the rest looked up from reference TRBV7-3 and TRBJ1-2, is GAGVSQTPSNKVTEKGKYVELRCDPISGHTALYWYRQSLGQGPEFLIYFQGTGAADDSGLPNDRFFAVRPEGSVSTLKIQRTERGDSAVYLCASSYGTSYGYTFGSGTRLTVV.

In DNA form, the CDR3 reads TGTGCCAGCTCACCCGCCCGGGGCGAGCAGTACTTC. It yields the protein CASSPARGEQYF. The rearrangement joins TRBV18 to TRBJ2-7; tentatively, D is TRBD2 (5 bases). CDR1 KGHSH and CDR2 LQKENI come from the germline V gene. The CDR3 totals 12 residues. Between the trimmed V and J ends, which lost 3 bases and 6 bases, there was a span of 9 bases.

V is TRBV11-2 and J is TRBJ1-6, with a possible D match to TRBD1 (6 bases). The V gene lost 5 bases and the J gene lost 0 bases, with 8 bases spanning the gap. Germline values: CDR1 SGHAT, CDR2 FQNNGV. This CDR3 has 15 amino acids. The CDR3 DNA follows: TGTGCCAGCAGCCAAGGGGGCTCCTATAATTCACCCCTCCACTTT. Its protein is CASSQGGSYNSPLHF.

This clone was observed a single time. The chain joins TRBV4-1 to TRBJ2-1; D is unresolved. This CDR3 is built from 16 residues. Trimming stripped 0 bases from V and 10 bases from J, with 19 bases between. CDR1 is MGHRA, CDR2 YSYEKL, per germline. The CDR3 here is CASSQEVVVRLYEQFF. CDR3 bases: TGCGCCAGCAGCCAAGAGGTGGTGGTCAGATTGTACGAGCAGTTCTTC.

The chain employs TRBV28 and TRBJ2-6; the D call may be TRBD1 or TRBD2 (5 bases each). Per germline, CDR1 MDHEN and CDR2 SYDVKM. The CDR3 has 13 amino acids. Deletions cut 8 bases from V and 1 base from J, with 6 bases between. CDR3 protein: CASGTSGANVLTF. The CDR3, as DNA: TGTGCCAGCGGGACGTCTGGGGCCAACGTCCTGACTTTC.

This chain links TRBV14 with TRBJ2-5, with 8 bases aligning to TRBD2. Germline CDR1 is SGHDN and CDR2 is FVKESK. Germline trimming cut 4 bases from V and 5 bases from J; bases unmatched to any gene: 6. The CDR3 contains 14 residues. CDR3 coding DNA: TGTGCCAGCAGCCGGACGGGGGGGCCGGAGACCCAGTACTTC. Its translation: CASSRTGGPETQYF.

The chain carries TRBV18 and TRBJ1-5; weak D call: TRBD1 (5 bases). Trimming stripped 4 bases from V and 0 bases from J, with 13 bases between. Per germline, CDR1 KGHSH and CDR2 LQKENI. The CDR3 is made up of 16 amino acids. The CDR3 region has the DNA TGTGCCAGCTCACGAGCCCAGGGAAATAGCAATCAGCCCCAGCATTTT. Translated, it gives CASSRAQGNSNQPQHF. Combining the CDR3 with reference TRBV18 and TRBJ1-5 gives the whole variable domain NAGVMQNPRHLVRRRGQEARLRCSPMKGHSHVYWYRQLPEEGLKFMVYLQKENIIDESGMPKERFSAEFPKEGPSILRIQQVVRGDSAAYFCASSRAQGNSNQPQHFGDGTRLSIL.

The chain employs TRBV24-1 and TRBJ2-7; 7 positions agree with TRBD1. Trimming took 2 bases from V and 2 from J; bases not matched to a gene: 5. Looked up from germline, CDR1 is KGHDR and CDR2 is SFDVKD. This CDR3 is built from 15 residues. The CDR3 region is CATSDSRTGAYEQYF. In nucleotides, the CDR3 is TGTGCCACCAGTGATTCCAGGACAGGAGCCTACGAGCAGTACTTC.

The sample holds one count of this clone. CDR3: CASRGQANLYGYTF. In DNA form, the CDR3 reads TGTGCCAGTAGGGGACAGGCCAACCTCTATGGCTACACCTTC. V usage is TRBV19 and J usage is TRBJ1-2, with 8 nucleotides matching TRBD1. CDR1 and CDR2 (germline): LNHDA, SQIVND (reference sequence). V shed 6 bases, J shed 4 bases, and the junction held 7 bases outside the gene matches. The CDR3 has 14 amino acids. Supplemented by reference TRBV19 and TRBJ1-2, the full variable domain reads DGGITQSPKYLFRKEGQNVTLSCEQNLNHDAMYWYRQDPGQGLRLIYYSQIVNDFQKGDIAEGYSVSREKKESFPLTVTSAQKNPTAFYLCASRGQANLYGYTFGSGTRLTVV.

The genes are TRBV20-1 and TRBJ2-7; D call uncertain. CDR1 is DFQATT, CDR2 SNEGSKA, per germline (reference sequence). The CDR3 consists of 11 residues. V was cut by 5 bases and J by 3 bases, with 8 bases left in between. The CDR3 nucleotides are TGCAGTGCTGAACCGATCTACGAGCAGTACTTC. Protein: CSAEPIYEQYF.